What follows are 14 T cell receptor beta chains derived from one specimen sequenced in a study of shared clonotypes between healthy human individuals. Some clones are missing from TCRdb's copy, which holds only in-frame ones; the method was immunoSEQ multiplex PCR. There are about 610,000 clones in the sample; approximately 97% occur only once, and 0.057% lies in the top ten. Material for sequencing was naive CD4+ T cells sorted from blood. Subset specified: CD45RA+ positively selected. These receptor sequences come from a woman aged 25 to 39 in good health.

This chain uses TRBV19 with TRBJ2-7, with 9 bases fitting TRBD2. The CDR3 is 17 amino acids. Germline-derived CDR1 and CDR2 are LNHDA and SQIVND (reference sequence). The V and J ends lost 3 bases and 2 bases, in that order; junction bases with no gene match: 11. This CDR3 is CASSMTSSGIIAYEQYF. CDR3 coding DNA: TGTGCCAGTAGTATGACCTCTAGCGGGATTATCGCCTACGAGCAGTACTTC.

This clone was seen once. This chain joins TRBV9 and TRBJ1-5, with D unclear. Trimming removed 3 bases at V and 5 bases at J, with 9 bases between. The CDR3 has 13 amino acids. Germline CDR1 reads SGDLS; CDR2 reads YYNGEE. This chain's CDR3 is CASSASPDQPQHF. The CDR3 DNA is TGTGCCAGCAGCGCCTCACCCGATCAGCCCCAGCATTTT.

V is TRBV6-6 and J is TRBJ2-7; D gene ambiguous. Trimming pared 3 bases from V and 5 bases from J, leaving 5 bases between. This CDR3 comprises 11 residues. Germline CDR1 MNHNY, CDR2 SVGAGI (reference sequence). DNA of the CDR3: TGTGCCAGCAGTTATAGGGACGAGCAGTACTTC. Protein sequence: CASSYRDEQYF.

This chain links TRBV6-5 with TRBJ1-4, with D possibly TRBD1 on 6 matching bases. The CDR3 is 13 amino acids. CDR1 is MNHEY, CDR2 SVGAGI, per germline. The ends were cut back, 8 bases at V and 8 bases at J, with 15 bases in the middle. CDR3 amino acids: CASGRTVGEKLFF. The DNA for the CDR3 is TGTGCCAGCGGGAGGACAGTAGGGGAAAAACTGTTTTTT.

Concerning this clone itself: The same CDR3 arises from other DNA sequences in this sample as well. The rearrangement uses TRBV5-4 and TRBJ2-7, with 11 positions matching TRBD2. Germline V lookup: CDR1 SGHNT, CDR2 YYREEE (reference sequence). With 4 bases clipped from V and 1 base from J, the junction kept 4 bases outside the gene matches. The CDR3 sequence is 15 residues long. The CDR3 region has the DNA TGTGCCAGCAGCCCCACTAGCGGGAGTTCCTACGAGCAGTACTTC. Protein: CASSPTSGSSYEQYF.

This clone came up once. The chain has TRBV7-6 and TRBJ2-7; 9 bases are a match to TRBD2. V gave up 3 bases and J gave up 5 bases; unmatched junction bases: 5. Per germline, CDR1 SGHVS and CDR2 FNYEAQ. This CDR3 has 14 amino acids. The CDR3 sequence: CASSLEASGNEQYF. The DNA for the CDR3 is TGTGCCAGCAGCTTGGAGGCTAGCGGGAACGAGCAGTACTTC.

This clone was observed once. In DNA, the CDR3 is TGTGCCAGCAGCCCCTACGACCTAACGTATGGCTACACCTTC. This encodes CASSPYDLTYGYTF. This chain joins TRBV14 and TRBJ1-2; D remains unclear. CDR1 SGHDN and CDR2 FVKESK come from the germline V gene. The V end was cut by 4 bases, the J end by 5 bases, with 14 bases between. The CDR3 length is 14 residues.

The chain joins TRBV19 to TRBJ2-7, with D possibly matching TRBD2 (6 bases). V lost 1 base to trimming and J lost 0 bases, with 16 bases between them. In germline, CDR1 is LNHDA, CDR2 SQIVND (reference sequence). This CDR3 contains 17 residues. The CDR3 sequence is CASSIGGGGISSYEQYF. As DNA, the CDR3 is TGTGCCAGTAGTATAGGTGGCGGCGGGATCAGCTCCTACGAGCAGTACTTC.

The chain combines TRBV15 with TRBJ2-5, with D possibly matching TRBD2 (6 bases). Trimming cost V 9 bases and J 3 bases, with 14 bases left between them. Germline V lookup: CDR1 LNHNV, CDR2 YYDKDF (reference sequence). The CDR3 contains 13 residues. CDR3 sequence reads: CATTLAGKETQYF. CDR3 DNA sequence: TGTGCCACGACCCTTGCGGGAAAAGAGACCCAGTACTTC.

The table lists this clone with a count of one. V and J are TRBV4-1 and TRBJ2-6; TRBD2 agrees at 7 bases. Germline V gene lookup returns CDR1 MGHRA and CDR2 YSYEKL. V shed 1 base, J shed 2 bases, and the junction held 5 bases outside the gene matches. The CDR3 extends over 17 amino acids. The CDR3 nucleotides are TGCGCCAGCAGCCAAGGGGGGAGGGCCCCTGGGGCCAACGTCCTGACTTTC. It specifies CASSQGGRAPGANVLTF.

V is TRBV14 and J is TRBJ2-2; D is unclear. CDR3 length equals 15 residues. Trimming cost V 4 bases and J 4 bases, with 13 bases left between them. Germline CDR1 is SGHDN and CDR2 is FVKESK. The CDR3 loop is CASSPLSRVTGELFF. As DNA, the CDR3 is TGTGCCAGCAGCCCACTCAGCAGAGTCACCGGGGAGCTGTTTTTT. Combining the CDR3 with reference TRBV14 and TRBJ2-2 gives the whole variable domain EAGVTQFPSHSVIEKGQTVTLRCDPISGHDNLYWYRRVMGKEIKFLLHFVKESKQDESGMPNNRFLAERTGGTYSTLKVQPAELEDSGVYFCASSPLSRVTGELFFGEGSRLTVL.

The V gene is TRBV19, the J gene TRBJ2-6; 9 bases align to TRBD1. The germline gives CDR1 LNHDA, CDR2 SQIVND (reference sequence). V lost 3 bases to trimming and J lost 0 bases; unmatched junction nucleotides: 3. The CDR3 has 17 amino acids. CDR3 residues: CASSIGQGSSGANVLTF. CDR3 DNA sequence: TGTGCCAGTAGTATCGGACAGGGGAGCTCTGGGGCCAACGTCCTGACTTTC. The full variable domain, rest sourced from reference TRBV19 and TRBJ2-6, is DGGITQSPKYLFRKEGQNVTLSCEQNLNHDAMYWYRQDPGQGLRLIYYSQIVNDFQKGDIAEGYSVSREKKESFPLTVTSAQKNPTAFYLCASSIGQGSSGANVLTFGAGSRLTVL.

This rearrangement joins TRBV5-4 to TRBJ1-1; no firm D call. V gave up 4 bases and J gave up 1 base, with 14 bases separating them. Per germline, CDR1 SGHNT and CDR2 YYREEE (reference sequence). This CDR3 is built from 15 residues. The CDR3 spells CASSPGRVQNTEAFF. DNA for the CDR3: TGTGCCAGCAGCCCCGGGAGGGTACAGAACACTGAAGCTTTCTTT.

The chain joins TRBV15 to TRBJ2-1; D gene uncertain. Trimming took off 3 bases at V and 0 bases at J, with 9 bases between the two ends. Germline V lookup: CDR1 LNHNV, CDR2 YYDKDF (reference sequence). The CDR3 has 15 amino acids. In DNA form, the CDR3 reads TGTGCCACCAGCAGGGACGCCGGCTCCTACAATGAGCAGTTCTTC. Amino acid sequence: CATSRDAGSYNEQFF.